This T cell receptor (beta chain) was recorded in a study of blood T cell repertoires in COVID-19. Under the authors' procedure: Reference gene primer amplification yielded estimated nucleated cell counts. Libraries were prepared by immunoSEQ multiplex PCR; TCRdb keeps only in-frame clonotypes and omits some of them. From that table come the V and J calls and clone size; the DNA was used to work out D and trimming. The sample contains a few hundred thousand clones, approximately 88% of which appear only once. Germline assignment: CDR1 SNHLY and CDR2 FYNNEI. Trimming pared 2 bases from V and 7 bases from J, leaving 12 bases between. This CDR3 has 13 amino acids.

The sequence derives from a woman in her 70s with COVID-19, enrolled during active disease. The chain uses TRBV2 and TRBJ2-7; possibly TRBD2 for D (5 bases). The sequencing sample was made of peripheral blood. The CDR3 is CASSEPVPGEQYF. The DNA of the CDR3 is TGTGCCAGCAGTGAACCTGTCCCGGGGGAGCAGTACTTC. Full variable domain (missing parts from reference TRBV2 and TRBJ2-7): EPEVTQTPSHQVTQMGQEVILRCVPISNHLYFYWYRQILGQKVEFLVSFYNNEISEKSEIFDDQFSVERPDGSNFTLKIRSTKLEDSAMYFCASSEPVPGEQYFGPGTRLTVT.